This T cell receptor beta chain was observed in a study of cytomegalovirus exposure and HLA in healthy donors. Study-wide results and limits: Subsequent analysis showed first-cohort TCR clusters tending to co-occur in 120 validation repertoires.

CDR1 and CDR2 (germline): SQVTM, ANQGSEA. The V and J ends lost 4 bases and 8 bases respectively, with 9 bases between them. The CDR3 is 11 amino acids. A note on this clone: Its target is unknown.

Some clones are missing from TCRdb's copy, which holds only in-frame ones; the method was immunoSEQ multiplex PCR. The data contain about 240,000 clones, approximately 86% of them singletons. This chain joins TRBV29-1 and TRBJ2-1, with D possibly TRBD2 on 5 matching bases. Input material: PBMCs. This receptor was obtained from a woman aged 25 to 45 in good health and CMV-seropositive. CDR3 DNA sequence: TGCAGCGTTGTCTCCGGGGATGAGCAGTTCTTC. Translation: CSVVSGDEQFF.